The sequence of this TCR beta chain was determined in a study of glioma-infiltrating T cells. Amplification of TCR alpha and beta CDR3 regions from RNA used iRepertoire nested multiplex PCR. A single record per CDR3 protein comes from TCRdb applying MiXCR to the multiplex PCR reads. This table holds around 44,000 distinct CDR3 sequences, about 20% found once. On this clonotype: Its antigen is undetermined.

CDR3 length: 12 amino acids. V shed 8 bases and J 6 bases; nucleotides not matched to a gene: 3. In germline, CDR1 is SNHLY, CDR2 FYNNEI. General observations from the study: Tissue-blood divergence was below expectation in non-neoplastic patients, above in gliomas.

This sequence originates from a human donor with low-grade glioma or glioblastoma, undergoing nonglioma brain surgery, or in good health (not recorded which). The specimen was glioma tissue, nonneoplastic brain tissue, or PBMCs (not recorded which). V is TRBV2 and J is TRBJ1-5; 8 positions match TRBD1. The CDR3 is CASGTGTQPQHF. CDR3 nucleotide sequence: TGTGCCAGCGGGACAGGCACTCAGCCCCAGCATTTT.